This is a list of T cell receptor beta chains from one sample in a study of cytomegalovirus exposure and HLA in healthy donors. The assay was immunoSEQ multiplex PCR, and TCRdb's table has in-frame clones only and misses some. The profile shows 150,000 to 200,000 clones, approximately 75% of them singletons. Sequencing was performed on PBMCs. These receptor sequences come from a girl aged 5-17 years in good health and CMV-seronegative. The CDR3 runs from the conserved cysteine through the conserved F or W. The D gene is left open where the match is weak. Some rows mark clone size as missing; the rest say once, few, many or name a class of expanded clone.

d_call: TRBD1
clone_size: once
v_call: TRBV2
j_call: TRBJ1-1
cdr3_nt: TGTGCCAGCAGCCGGACAGGGCGTGACGCTGAAGCTTTCTTT
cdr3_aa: CASSRTGRDAEAFF

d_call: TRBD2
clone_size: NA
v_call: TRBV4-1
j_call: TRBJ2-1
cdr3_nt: TGCGCCAGCAGGGAGGTTAGCGGGGGGGCTCATGAGCAGTTCTTC
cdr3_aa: CASREVSGGAHEQFF

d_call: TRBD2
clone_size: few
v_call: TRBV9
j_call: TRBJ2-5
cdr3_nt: TGTGCCAGCAGCGTAGCTACTAGCGGGGGGCCAGGTTCAGAGACCCAGTACTTC
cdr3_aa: CASSVATSGGPGSETQYF

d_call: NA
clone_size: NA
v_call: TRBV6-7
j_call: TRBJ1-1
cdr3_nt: TGTGCCAGCAACTCCATGGGGGCGGTCAAGGAAGCTTTCTTT
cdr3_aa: CASNSMGAVKEAFF

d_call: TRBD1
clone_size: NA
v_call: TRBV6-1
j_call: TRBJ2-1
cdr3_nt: TGTGCCAGCAGTAAGGGGACAGGGAACAATGAGCAGTTCTTC
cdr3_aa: CASSKGTGNNEQFF

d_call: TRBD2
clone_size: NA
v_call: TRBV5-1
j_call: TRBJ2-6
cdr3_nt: TGCGCCAGCAGCGCAGGACTAGCGGCGACCTCTGGGGCCAACGTCCTGACTTTC
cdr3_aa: CASSAGLAATSGANVLTF

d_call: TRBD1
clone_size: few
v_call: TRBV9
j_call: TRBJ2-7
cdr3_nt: TGTGCCAGCAGCGCTCAGGGGGCCTACGAGCTGTACTTC
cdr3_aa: CASSAQGAYELYF

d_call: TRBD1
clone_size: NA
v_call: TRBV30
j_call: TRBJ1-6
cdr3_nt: TGTGCCTGGAGTGTCGACAGGGAAAATTCACCCCTCCACTTT
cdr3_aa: CAWSVDRENSPLHF

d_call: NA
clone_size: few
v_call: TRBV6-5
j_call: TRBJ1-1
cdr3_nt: TGTGCCAGCAGTCGATCACAGGAGAACACTGAAGCTTTCTTT
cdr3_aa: CASSRSQENTEAFF

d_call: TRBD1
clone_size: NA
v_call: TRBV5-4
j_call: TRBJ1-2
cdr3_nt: TGTGCCAGCAGCTTGGGCCGAAACAAGGGGGCGCAGGGCTATGGCTACACCTTC
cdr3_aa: CASSLGRNKGAQGYGYTF

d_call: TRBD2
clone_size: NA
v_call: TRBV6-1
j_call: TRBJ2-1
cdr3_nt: TGTGCCAGCCGAAGACTAGCGGGGGAAAAAAATGAGCAGTTCTTC
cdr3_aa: CASRRLAGEKNEQFF

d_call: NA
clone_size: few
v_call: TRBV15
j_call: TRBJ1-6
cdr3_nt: TGTGCCACCTCAATGAGGGATAGGAATTCACCCCTCCACTTT
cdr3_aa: CATSMRDRNSPLHF

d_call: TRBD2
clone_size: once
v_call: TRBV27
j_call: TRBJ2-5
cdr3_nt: TGTGCCAGCAGTGCCGGGACTAGCGGGGAGACCCAGTACTTC
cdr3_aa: CASSAGTSGETQYF

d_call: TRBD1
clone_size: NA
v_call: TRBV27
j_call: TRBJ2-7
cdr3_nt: TGTGCCAGCAGTCCCGGGACAGGGGACTACGAGCAGTACTTC
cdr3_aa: CASSPGTGDYEQYF